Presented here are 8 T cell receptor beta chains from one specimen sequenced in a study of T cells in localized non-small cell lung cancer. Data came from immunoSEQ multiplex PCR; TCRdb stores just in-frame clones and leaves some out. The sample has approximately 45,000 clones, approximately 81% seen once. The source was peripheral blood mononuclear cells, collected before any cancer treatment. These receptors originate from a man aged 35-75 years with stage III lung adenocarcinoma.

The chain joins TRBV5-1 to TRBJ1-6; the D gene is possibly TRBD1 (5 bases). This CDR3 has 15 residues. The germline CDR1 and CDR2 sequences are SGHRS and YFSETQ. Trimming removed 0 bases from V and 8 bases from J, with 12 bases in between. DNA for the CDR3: TGCGCCAGCAGCTTGGAGCAGGGTAGGGATTCACCCCTCCACTTT. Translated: CASSLEQGRDSPLHF.

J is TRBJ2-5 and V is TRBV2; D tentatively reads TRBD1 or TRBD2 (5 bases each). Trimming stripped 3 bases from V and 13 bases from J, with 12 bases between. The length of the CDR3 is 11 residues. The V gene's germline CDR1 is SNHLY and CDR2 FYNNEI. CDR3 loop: CASSDERGLYF. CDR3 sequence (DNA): TGTGCCAGCAGTGATGAGAGGGGTTTGTACTTC.

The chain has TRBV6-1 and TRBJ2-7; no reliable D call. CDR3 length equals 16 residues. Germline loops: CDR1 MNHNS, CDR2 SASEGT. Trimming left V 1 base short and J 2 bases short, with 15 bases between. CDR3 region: CASSEESRWQAYEQYF. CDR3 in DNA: TGTGCCAGCAGTGAAGAATCACGCTGGCAGGCCTACGAGCAGTACTTC.

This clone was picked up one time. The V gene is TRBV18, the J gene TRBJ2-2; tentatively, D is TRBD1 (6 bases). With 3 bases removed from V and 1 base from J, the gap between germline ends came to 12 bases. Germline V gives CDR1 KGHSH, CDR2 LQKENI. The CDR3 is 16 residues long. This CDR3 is CASSPTPTGNTGELFF. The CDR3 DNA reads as TGTGCCAGCTCACCGACACCGACAGGGAACACCGGGGAGCTGTTTTTT.

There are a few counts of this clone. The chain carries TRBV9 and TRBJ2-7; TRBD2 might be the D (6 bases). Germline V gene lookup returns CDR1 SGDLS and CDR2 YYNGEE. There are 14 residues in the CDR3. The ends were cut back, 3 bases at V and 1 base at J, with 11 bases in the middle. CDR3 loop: CASSAVADSYEQYF. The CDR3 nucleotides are TGTGCCAGCAGCGCGGTAGCGGATTCCTACGAGCAGTACTTC.

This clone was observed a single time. The CDR3: CASSATSVGETQYF. DNA for the CDR3: TGTGCCAGCAGTGCGACTAGTGTCGGAGAGACCCAGTACTTC. This chain joins TRBV6-6 and TRBJ2-5, with D possibly TRBD2 on 6 matching bases. V lost 5 bases to trimming and J lost 4 bases, with 14 bases between them. The V gene's germline CDR1 is MNHNY and CDR2 SVGAGI (reference sequence). The CDR3 is made up of 14 amino acids.

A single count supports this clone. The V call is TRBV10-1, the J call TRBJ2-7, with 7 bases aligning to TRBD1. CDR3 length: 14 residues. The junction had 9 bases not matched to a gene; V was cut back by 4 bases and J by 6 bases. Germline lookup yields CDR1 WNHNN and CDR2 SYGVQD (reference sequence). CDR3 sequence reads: CASSGSDRSGEQYF. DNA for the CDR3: TGCGCCAGCAGTGGATCGGACAGGTCGGGCGAGCAGTACTTC.

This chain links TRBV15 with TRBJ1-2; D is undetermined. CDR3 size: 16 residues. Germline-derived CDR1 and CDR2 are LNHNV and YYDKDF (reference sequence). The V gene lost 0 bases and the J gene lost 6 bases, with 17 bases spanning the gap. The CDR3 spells CATSRDQMGQQHGYTF. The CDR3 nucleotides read TGTGCCACCAGCAGAGATCAAATGGGTCAACAGCATGGCTACACCTTC.